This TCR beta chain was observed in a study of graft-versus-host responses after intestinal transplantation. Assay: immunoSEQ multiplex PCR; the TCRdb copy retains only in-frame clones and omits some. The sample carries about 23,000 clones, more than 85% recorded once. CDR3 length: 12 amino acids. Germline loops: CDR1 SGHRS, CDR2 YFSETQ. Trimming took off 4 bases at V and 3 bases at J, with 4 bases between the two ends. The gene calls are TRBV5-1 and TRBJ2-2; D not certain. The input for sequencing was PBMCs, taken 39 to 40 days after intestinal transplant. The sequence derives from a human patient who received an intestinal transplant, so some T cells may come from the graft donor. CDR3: CASSQDTGELFF. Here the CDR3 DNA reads TGCGCCAGCAGCCAGGACACCGGGGAGCTGTTTTTT.